The rows below give T cell receptor beta chains drawn from one sample of a study of cytomegalovirus exposure and HLA in healthy donors. Profiled with immunoSEQ multiplex PCR; TCRdb holds only in-frame clones, not every one. The table has roughly 87,000 clones, roughly 77% seen once. The specimen was PBMCs. The origin of the receptors is a woman between 40 and 50 years old in good health and CMV-seropositive. Both conserved end residues are part of each CDR3. Each record gives: V gene, clone size, J gene, D gene, CDR3 protein, CDR3 DNA. The D gene is left open where the match is weak. Not every row has a clone size; where given, it reads once, few, many or a size class.

V: TRBV6-1
size: .
J: TRBJ1-2
D: .
CDR3: CASRGQGSLEGYTF
DNA: TGTGCCAGCAGGGGGCAGGGGTCCCTGGAGGGCTACACCTTC

V: TRBV19
size: .
J: TRBJ1-2
D: .
CDR3: CASAGDYYGYTF
DNA: TGTGCCAGTGCAGGGGATTACTATGGCTACACCTTC

V: TRBV27
size: .
J: TRBJ2-7
D: .
CDR3: CASSTSDTKLYEQYF
DNA: TGTGCCAGCAGTACCTCGGACACAAAGCTCTACGAGCAGTACTTC

V: TRBV7-3
size: .
J: TRBJ1-2
D: .
CDR3: CASSPGMGQSDGYTF
DNA: TGTGCCAGCAGCCCCGGTATGGGGCAATCGGATGGCTACACCTTC

V: TRBV5-1
size: .
J: TRBJ1-1
D: .
CDR3: CASSLARGSEAFF
DNA: TGCGCCAGCAGCTTGGCCAGAGGTTCTGAAGCTTTCTTT

V: TRBV9
size: .
J: TRBJ2-2
D: .
CDR3: CASSVDVEPGGELFF
DNA: TGTGCCAGCAGCGTAGATGTGGAGCCTGGCGGGGAGCTGTTTTTT

V: TRBV6-5
size: few
J: TRBJ2-2
D: .
CDR3: CASSYQQGGELFF
DNA: TGTGCCAGCAGTTACCAACAGGGCGGGGAGCTGTTTTTT

V: TRBV25-1
size: .
J: TRBJ1-2
D: .
CDR3: CASSESVGRLKGGYGYTF
DNA: TGTGCCAGCAGTGAATCGGTTGGCAGGCTTAAAGGAGGTTATGGCTACACCTTC

V: TRBV18
size: .
J: TRBJ1-5
D: .
CDR3: CASSRDSNQPQHF
DNA: TGTGCCAGCTCCAGGGATAGCAATCAGCCCCAGCATTTT

V: TRBV27
size: .
J: TRBJ2-1
D: .
CDR3: CASMYDTSSYNEQFF
DNA: TGTGCCAGCATGTACGACACAAGCTCCTACAATGAGCAGTTCTTC

V: TRBV15
size: .
J: TRBJ1-3
D: .
CDR3: CATSSETLGGNTIYF
DNA: TGTGCCACCAGCTCTGAGACTCTTGGGGGAAACACCATATATTTT

V: TRBV19
size: .
J: TRBJ1-2
D: .
CDR3: CASSSYYGYTF
DNA: TGTGCCAGTAGTTCCTACTATGGCTACACCTTC

V: TRBV28
size: .
J: TRBJ2-5
D: TRBD1
CDR3: CASSSPDRQQETQYF
DNA: TGTGCCAGCAGTTCCCCGGACAGGCAACAAGAGACCCAGTACTTC

V: TRBV5-4
size: .
J: TRBJ2-7
D: .
CDR3: CASSLAAGHSYEQYF
DNA: TGTGCCAGCAGCTTGGCGGCAGGGCACTCCTACGAGCAGTACTTC

V: TRBV28
size: .
J: TRBJ1-1
D: .
CDR3: CASRLLGLSYTEAFF
DNA: TGTGCCAGCAGGCTCTTGGGACTATCATACACTGAAGCTTTCTTT

V: TRBV10-3
size: .
J: TRBJ2-1
D: .
CDR3: CAISAFKGYRSDNEQFF
DNA: TGTGCCATCAGTGCCTTTAAGGGTTACAGGTCGGACAATGAGCAGTTCTTC

V: TRBV28
size: .
J: TRBJ1-2
D: .
CDR3: CASSLQLSPEPRGGYGYTF
DNA: TGTGCCAGCAGTTTACAGCTATCGCCAGAACCCCGGGGTGGCTATGGCTACACCTTC

V: TRBV7-2
size: .
J: TRBJ1-5
D: .
CDR3: CASSRAGTNQPQHF
DNA: TGTGCCAGCAGCCGTGCAGGAACCAATCAGCCCCAGCATTTT

V: TRBV7-2
size: .
J: TRBJ2-1
D: .
CDR3: CASSLGGGSEQFF
DNA: TGTGCCAGCAGCTTAGGGGGAGGTAGTGAGCAGTTCTTC

V: TRBV4-3
size: once
J: TRBJ1-3
D: TRBD1
CDR3: CASSQLTGATDTIYF
DNA: TGCGCCAGCAGCCAGTTGACAGGGGCGACGGACACCATATATTTT